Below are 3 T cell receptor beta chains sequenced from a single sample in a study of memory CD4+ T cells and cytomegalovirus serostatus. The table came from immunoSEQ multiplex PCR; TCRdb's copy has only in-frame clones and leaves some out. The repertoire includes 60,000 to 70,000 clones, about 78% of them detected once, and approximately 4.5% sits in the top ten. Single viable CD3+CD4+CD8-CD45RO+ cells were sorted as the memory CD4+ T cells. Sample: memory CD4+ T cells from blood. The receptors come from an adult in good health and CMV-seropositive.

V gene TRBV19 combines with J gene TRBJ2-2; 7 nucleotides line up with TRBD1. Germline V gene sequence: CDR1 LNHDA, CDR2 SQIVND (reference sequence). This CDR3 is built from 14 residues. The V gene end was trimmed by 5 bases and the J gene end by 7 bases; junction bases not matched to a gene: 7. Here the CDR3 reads CASSWGTEIGELFF. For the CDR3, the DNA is TGTGCCAGTAGTTGGGGGACAGAAATCGGGGAGCTGTTTTTT.

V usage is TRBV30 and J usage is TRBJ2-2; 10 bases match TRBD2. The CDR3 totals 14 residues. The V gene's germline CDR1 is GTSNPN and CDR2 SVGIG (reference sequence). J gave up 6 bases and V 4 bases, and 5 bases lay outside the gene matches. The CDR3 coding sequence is TGTGCCTGGAATAGCGGGGGGTCTGCCGGGGAGCTGTTTTTT. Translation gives CAWNSGGSAGELFF.

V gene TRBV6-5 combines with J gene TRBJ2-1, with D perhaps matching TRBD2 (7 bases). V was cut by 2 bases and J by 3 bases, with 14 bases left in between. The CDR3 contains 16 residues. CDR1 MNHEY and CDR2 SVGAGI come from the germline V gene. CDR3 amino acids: CASSYRPGGLYNEQFF. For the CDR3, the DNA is TGTGCCAGCAGTTACCGCCCCGGGGGGCTCTACAATGAGCAGTTCTTC.